The source of this TCR beta chain is a study of cytomegalovirus exposure and HLA in healthy donors. Study-wide results and caveats: In a later analysis, most CMV-associated TCR beta chains appeared HLA-restricted. Productive status was seen about 90% or about 30% of the time for most TCR beta V segments in an earlier analysis. Some V segments could not be told apart, so they were left out, TRBV6-2 and TRBV6-3 among them. Highest at DRB1 and lowest at HLA-C, TCR association rates differed among HLA loci in a later analysis.

PCR involved 60 Vbeta and 13 Jbeta primers. Only in-frame clones appear in the TCRdb table, and some are missing; sequencing was by immunoSEQ multiplex PCR. The sample contains around 150,000 clones, less than 90% of which appear only once. After removal of 6 bases from V and 0 bases from J, the junction contained 8 bases not matched to a gene. Per germline, CDR1 SGHTA and CDR2 FQGNSA. The CDR3 is 16 amino acids. About this clone itself: Its target is not known.

The V and J genes are TRBV7-2 and TRBJ2-7, with 10 nucleotides matching TRBD2. The source is a male donor in good health and CMV-seropositive. The sequenced sample was PBMCs. DNA for the CDR3: TGTGCCAGCAGTCGTTCCGCTAGCGGGAGCTCCTACGAGCAGTACTTC. Amino acids: CASSRSASGSSYEQYF.